Sequencing of this TCR beta chain was carried out in a study of T-cell memory formation after mild COVID-19. About this clonotype itself: Its matching antigen is unknown.

TCRdb reprocessed the 5' RACE reads with MiXCR, giving one entry per CDR3 protein. The sample includes 450,000 to 650,000 distinct CDR3 sequences, roughly 22% of them seen just once. Study-level findings and limits: Largely, contracting CD4+ clones fell within CM and EM, and contracting CD8+ clones within EMRA. Day 15 to 85 contracting clones showed balanced CD4/CD8; later expanders leaned CD4+.

The CDR3 covers 12 residues. Unmatched junction bases numbered 2, after V lost 4 bases and J lost 6 bases. Germline V gene lookup returns CDR1 KGHDR and CDR2 SFDVKD. This clonotype originated in an adult woman who had mild COVID-19 (a few samples of this study predate the infection). Cell type and time point are not known. The sequencing input was PBMCs or a T cell subset sorted from them (not recorded which). The chain links TRBV24-1 to TRBJ2-7; 7 bases map to TRBD1. CDR3 sequence: CATSETGIEQYF. CDR3 DNA sequence: TGTGCCACCAGTGAGACAGGGATCGAGCAGTACTTC.